This TCR beta chain was identified in a study of shared clonotypes between healthy human individuals. The assay was immunoSEQ multiplex PCR, and TCRdb's table has in-frame clones only and misses some. The sample has under 130,000 clones; less than 80% are singletons. The length of the CDR3 is 15 residues. Trimming removed 2 bases at V and 5 bases at J, with 13 bases between. Germline V gene sequence: CDR1 MNHEY, CDR2 SVGAGI. The sequence was collected from a woman in her thirties in good health. The J gene is TRBJ1-3, the V gene TRBV6-5, with no clear D. The specimen sequenced was memory CD8+ T cells sorted from blood. The subset: CD45RO+ cells pooled with CCR7-negative TemRA cells. CDR3 sequence (DNA): TGTGCCAGCAGTTACCGACCCGGGCCCCGAAACACCATATATTTT. It yields the protein CASSYRPGPRNTIYF.